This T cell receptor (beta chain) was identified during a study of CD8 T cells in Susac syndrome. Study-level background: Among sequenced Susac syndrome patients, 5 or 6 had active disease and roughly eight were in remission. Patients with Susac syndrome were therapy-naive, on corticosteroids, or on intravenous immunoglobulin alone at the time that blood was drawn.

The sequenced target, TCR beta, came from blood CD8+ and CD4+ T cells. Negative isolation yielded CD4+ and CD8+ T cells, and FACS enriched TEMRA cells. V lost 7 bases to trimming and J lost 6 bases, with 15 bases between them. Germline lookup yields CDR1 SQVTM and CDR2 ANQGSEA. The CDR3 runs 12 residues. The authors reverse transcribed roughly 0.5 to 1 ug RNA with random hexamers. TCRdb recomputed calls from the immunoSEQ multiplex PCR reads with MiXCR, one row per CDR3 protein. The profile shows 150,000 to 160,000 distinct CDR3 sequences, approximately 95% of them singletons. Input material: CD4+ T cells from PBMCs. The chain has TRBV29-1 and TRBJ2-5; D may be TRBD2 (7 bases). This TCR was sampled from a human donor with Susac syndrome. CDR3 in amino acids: CSARGRGQTQYF. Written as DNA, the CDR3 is TGCAGCGCAAGGGGGAGGGGACAGACCCAGTACTTC.